The T cell receptor (beta chain) under discussion was sequenced for a study of T-cell reconstitution after alpha-beta-depleted transplantation in children. Study findings and constraints: Once a year had passed after transplant, T-cell counts and diversity came mostly from newly produced T cells. Surviving recipient cells, namely T cells and thymic progenitors, were the source of high day-60 TCRbeta diversity in some patients. Reported findings indicate that, about two months after transplant, alpha-beta T cells came from several hundred expanded clones, which were derived from non-depleted graft cells.

In regard to this clonotype: The antigen is unknown.

Germline loops: CDR1 SGHTA, CDR2 FQGNSA. V shed 3 bases, J shed 3 bases, and the junction held 6 bases outside the gene matches. This CDR3 contains 15 residues. A library of TCRbeta sequences, prepared with unique molecular identifiers, was generated. TCRdb processed the PCR reads anew with MiXCR; each CDR3 protein has one entry. The sample has approximately 120,000 distinct CDR3 sequences, 9.7% seen once. The chain employs TRBV7-2 and TRBJ1-1; 8 bases agree with TRBD1. The receptor's source is a girl under three years old who had a stem cell transplant for combined immunodeficiency, so the T cells may come from the graft donor. The sequences come from PBMCs, mostly from graft donor cells, collected 180 days after TCRalphabeta/CD19-depleted stem cell transplant. Here the CDR3 DNA reads TGTGCCAGCAGCTTCGACAGGGGCGGTCACACTGAAGCTTTCTTT. Translating it yields CASSFDRGGHTEAFF.